A selection of T cell receptor beta chains follows, all from one sample in a study of blood T cell repertoires in COVID-19. Measured with immunoSEQ multiplex PCR; TCRdb has only the in-frame clones, and not every one. The profile shows about 130,000 clones, around 70% of them singletons. Sequencing input: peripheral blood. The receptors were gathered from a man older than 75 with COVID-19, enrolled during active disease. CDR3s include the opening cysteine and the closing phenylalanine or tryptophan. The D gene is left open where the match is weak. The size field is filled for only some rows; it gives once, few, many or a size class.

clone_size: few
j_call: TRBJ1-1
d_call: TRBD1
v_call: TRBV5-1
cdr3_nt: TGCGCCAGCAGCCTACAGGGGGCTAACACTGAAGCTTTCTTT
cdr3_aa: CASSLQGANTEAFF

clone_size: .
j_call: TRBJ1-2
d_call: .
v_call: TRBV2
cdr3_nt: TGTGCCAGCAGTGAGGTAGACACTTTCTATGGCTACACCTTC
cdr3_aa: CASSEVDTFYGYTF

clone_size: once
j_call: TRBJ1-2
d_call: TRBD1
v_call: TRBV19
cdr3_nt: TGTGCCAGTAGTATACCCAACAGGGGGAACTATGGCTACACCTTC
cdr3_aa: CASSIPNRGNYGYTF

clone_size: .
j_call: TRBJ1-5
d_call: .
v_call: TRBV24-1
cdr3_nt: TGTGCCACCAGTGATTTGCAGACGGGGAATCAGCCCCAGCATTTT
cdr3_aa: CATSDLQTGNQPQHF

clone_size: .
j_call: TRBJ2-5
d_call: .
v_call: TRBV15
cdr3_nt: TGTGCCACCAGCAGAGCCGACGGGGGGCTGTACCAAGAGACCCAGTACTTC
cdr3_aa: CATSRADGGLYQETQYF

clone_size: .
j_call: TRBJ2-1
d_call: TRBD1
v_call: TRBV13
cdr3_nt: TGTGCCAGCACCAGGGGGCGGCCGTCCTACAATGAGCAGTTCTTC
cdr3_aa: CASTRGRPSYNEQFF

clone_size: .
j_call: TRBJ2-7
d_call: .
v_call: TRBV9
cdr3_nt: TGTGCCAGCAGCGTAGGGGTTGGCGGAGGCGAGCAGTACTTC
cdr3_aa: CASSVGVGGGEQYF

clone_size: .
j_call: TRBJ2-2
d_call: TRBD2
v_call: TRBV28
cdr3_nt: TGTGCCAGCAGCCCCGGACTAGCGCTCACCGGGGAGCTGTTTTTT
cdr3_aa: CASSPGLALTGELFF

clone_size: .
j_call: TRBJ1-4
d_call: .
v_call: TRBV5-1
cdr3_nt: TGCGCCAGCAGCTTGGACACCGCAGGGGAAAAACTGTTTTTT
cdr3_aa: CASSLDTAGEKLFF

clone_size: .
j_call: TRBJ2-1
d_call: .
v_call: TRBV6-5
cdr3_nt: TGTGCCAGCCGCCCGAGCGAGGCCACACACAATGAGCAGTTCTTC
cdr3_aa: CASRPSEATHNEQFF

clone_size: .
j_call: TRBJ1-2
d_call: .
v_call: TRBV6-2/TRBV6-3
cdr3_nt: TGTGCCAGCAGTCCCGGGTATGGCTACACCTTC
cdr3_aa: CASSPGYGYTF

clone_size: .
j_call: TRBJ1-1
d_call: TRBD1
v_call: TRBV7-6
cdr3_nt: TGTGCCAGCAGCGCTGGCGGGACAGGGGACACTGAAGCTTTCTTT
cdr3_aa: CASSAGGTGDTEAFF

clone_size: .
j_call: TRBJ1-2
d_call: TRBD1
v_call: TRBV5-4
cdr3_nt: TGTGCCAGCAGCTTGGCTGACAGGGGCGATGGCTACACCTTC
cdr3_aa: CASSLADRGDGYTF

clone_size: .
j_call: TRBJ2-7
d_call: TRBD1
v_call: TRBV5-1
cdr3_nt: TGCGCCAGCAGCTGGGGACAGGGGGCGATTGGCTCCTACGAGCAGTACTTC
cdr3_aa: CASSWGQGAIGSYEQYF

clone_size: .
j_call: TRBJ1-5
d_call: .
v_call: TRBV28
cdr3_nt: TGTGCCAGCAGCCTGGCTTTATACAGGGCTGGGCAGCCCCAGCATTTT
cdr3_aa: CASSLALYRAGQPQHF

clone_size: .
j_call: TRBJ1-4
d_call: TRBD1
v_call: TRBV5-1
cdr3_nt: TGCGCCAGCAGCTTGGCCCAAGGGGACAGGAATGAAAAACTGTTTTTT
cdr3_aa: CASSLAQGDRNEKLFF

clone_size: .
j_call: TRBJ1-5
d_call: .
v_call: TRBV2
cdr3_nt: TGTGCCAGCAGTGATACAGGTTATAGCAATCAGCCCCAGCATTTT
cdr3_aa: CASSDTGYSNQPQHF